Below, 21 T cell receptor beta chains from the same sample are listed, as sequenced in a study of CD8+ T cells in alopecia areata. Documented treatment: oral pan-JAK inhibitor, 5-10 mg twice daily. In each case, RNA was isolated and then reverse transcribed into cDNA as the sequencing template. The method was immunoSEQ multiplex PCR; TCRdb's version includes in-frame clones alone and lacks a portion of them. The sample carries about 190,000 clones, 50% to 60% recorded once. The source material was CD4+ T cells sorted from blood, sampled at week 4, from a patient treated with tofacitinib. The source of these receptors is a human donor with alopecia areata.

This chain uses TRBV30 with TRBJ2-6; D uncertain. CDR3 length: 14 amino acids. Trimming stripped 8 bases from V and 4 bases from J, with 15 bases between. The V gene's germline CDR1 is GTSNPN and CDR2 SVGIG (reference sequence). Written as DNA, the CDR3 is TGTGCCCAAGGCCGAGGTGGAGGGGCCAACGTCCTGACTTTC. Its translation is CAQGRGGGANVLTF.

The rearrangement links TRBV30 to TRBJ2-7; D not resolved. Trimming removed 2 bases from V and 4 bases from J, with 6 bases in between. The germline CDR1 and CDR2 sequences are GTSNPN and SVGIG (reference sequence). The CDR3 has 11 amino acids. The DNA for the CDR3 is TGTGCCTGGAGTTTAAAGTACGAGCAGTACTTC. Amino acid sequence: CAWSLKYEQYF.

This chain joins TRBV29-1 and TRBJ2-3; 7 bases are shared with TRBD2. V gave up 7 bases and J gave up 5 bases; unmatched junction bases: 6. Germline V gene sequence: CDR1 SQVTM, CDR2 ANQGSEA. The CDR3 loop spans 12 amino acids. The CDR3, as DNA: TGCAGCGGCGTCCGGGGGGTAGATACGCAGTATTTT. It translates to CSGVRGVDTQYF.

The rearrangement joins TRBV29-1 to TRBJ1-2, with unresolved D. The CDR3 sequence is 15 residues long. Germline CDR1 is SQVTM and CDR2 is ANQGSEA. V lost 0 bases to trimming and J lost 3 bases, with 14 bases between them. Here the CDR3 DNA reads TGCAGCGTTGAAGATGATAGCCATCGGGACTATGGCTACACCTTC. This sequence encodes CSVEDDSHRDYGYTF.

This chain connects TRBV7-6 to TRBJ2-3; 12 nucleotides align to TRBD2. The CDR3 sequence is 15 residues long. Germline lookup yields CDR1 SGHVS and CDR2 FNYEAQ. Trimming at V came to 2 bases and at J to 6 bases, leaving 3 bases not matched to a gene. The CDR3 nucleotides are TGTGCCAGCAGCTTACTAGCGGGAGGGCCGGATACGCAGTATTTT. Protein: CASSLLAGGPDTQYF.

The V gene is TRBV18, the J gene TRBJ2-5; perhaps D is TRBD1 or TRBD2 (5 bases each). Judging by the DNA end, TRBJ2-7 fits better; the J call may be wrong. Germline CDR1 reads KGHSH; CDR2 reads LQKENI. CDR3 length: 14 amino acids. CDR3 protein: CASSPRKGPYEQYF. CDR3 sequence (DNA): TGTGCCAGCTCACCACGTAAGGGACCCTACGAGCAGTACTTC.

The CDR3 here is CSVEGPPLQYNEQFF. The CDR3 DNA is TGCAGCGTTGAGGGGCCGCCACTGCAATACAATGAGCAGTTCTTC. The chain recombines TRBV29-1 with TRBJ2-1, with D tentatively TRBD1 (5 bases). The CDR3 contains 15 residues. V gave up 3 bases and J gave up 4 bases, with 16 bases separating them. Germline lookup yields CDR1 SQVTM and CDR2 ANQGSEA.

The chain carries TRBV4-2 and TRBJ2-2; TRBD1 matches at 8 bases. Germline V gives CDR1 LGHNA, CDR2 YNFKEQ. CDR3 length: 16 amino acids. J was trimmed by 7 bases and V by 0 bases; bases with no gene match: 7. Here the CDR3 reads CASSQEGQGRIGELFF. CDR3 DNA sequence: TGTGCCAGCAGCCAAGAAGGACAGGGTAGGATCGGGGAGCTGTTTTTT.

The table lists this clone with a few counts. This chain links TRBV20-1 with TRBJ2-4; 7 bases align to TRBD2. Trimming at V came to 3 bases and at J to 11 bases, leaving 4 bases not matched to a gene. The germline CDR1 and CDR2 sequences are DFQATT and SNEGSKA (reference sequence). The CDR3 is 11 residues long. DNA for the CDR3: TGCAGTGCTAGGGGAGGGAGATTTCAGTACTTC. Protein product: CSARGGRFQYF.

The V gene is TRBV18, the J gene TRBJ1-1; 9 bases are a match to TRBD1. V shed 6 bases, J shed 0 bases, and the junction held 8 bases outside the gene matches. Germline CDR1 KGHSH, CDR2 LQKENI. The CDR3 contains 16 residues. CDR3 region: CASSHGGDRVNTEAFF. For the CDR3, the DNA is TGTGCCAGCTCCCACGGCGGGGACAGGGTGAACACTGAAGCTTTCTTT.

The sample holds a few counts of this clone. The rearrangement links TRBV29-1 to TRBJ1-1; a weak D match, TRBD1 (6 bases). This CDR3 comprises 13 residues. Germline lookup yields CDR1 SQVTM and CDR2 ANQGSEA. Trimming took off 4 bases at V and 4 bases at J, with 13 bases between the two ends. Here the CDR3 DNA reads TGCAGCGTTGTTGTAGGGGGAGGCACTGAAGCTTTCTTT. This sequence encodes CSVVVGGGTEAFF. The whole variable domain, remainder taken from reference TRBV29-1 and TRBJ1-1, is SAVISQKPSRDICQRGTSLTIQCQVDSQVTMMFWYRQQPGQSLTLIATANQGSEATYESGFVIDKFPISRPNLTFSTLTVSNMSPEDSSIYLCSVVVGGGTEAFFGQGTRLTVV.

A few counts support this clone. The rearrangement joins TRBV7-2 to TRBJ2-5; the match to TRBD1 covers 7 bases. Trimming at V came to 5 bases and at J to 1 base, leaving 4 bases not matched to a gene. CDR1 and CDR2 from the germline V gene are SGHTA and FQGNSA. The CDR3 length is 14 residues. The CDR3 region is CASSPGTAQETQYF. The CDR3 region has the DNA TGTGCCAGCAGCCCCGGGACAGCCCAAGAGACCCAGTACTTC.

This clone appeared a few times. The rearrangement uses TRBV5-1 and TRBJ2-1; D unclear. The germline V gene encodes CDR1 SGHRS and CDR2 YFSETQ. This CDR3 contains 13 residues. The germline V and J ends were trimmed by 4 bases and 8 bases, with 13 bases remaining between them. The CDR3 is CASSQPPWHEQFF. The CDR3 DNA follows: TGCGCCAGCAGCCAACCTCCTTGGCATGAGCAGTTCTTC.

This chain connects TRBV2 to TRBJ2-7; 7 bases fit TRBD2. V was clipped by 7 bases and J by 2 bases; unmatched bases: 14. The CDR3 runs 16 residues. From germline, CDR1 is SNHLY and CDR2 FYNNEI. CDR3 coding DNA: TGTGCCAGCATGGGGGGGAGAAGAAGCGAGCCCTACGAGCAGTACTTC. Its protein product is CASMGGRRSEPYEQYF.

The chain employs TRBV30 and TRBJ2-5; TRBD1 matches 8 bases. The germline gives CDR1 GTSNPN, CDR2 SVGIG (reference sequence). V gave up 5 bases and J gave up 11 bases; unmatched junction bases: 19. The CDR3 is 15 residues long. CDR3 loop: CAWAKKGQDLYGQYF. The CDR3 nucleotides read TGTGCCTGGGCGAAGAAGGGACAGGACCTCTATGGGCAGTACTTC.

The V and J genes are TRBV5-1 and TRBJ2-2; TRBD1 might be the D (5 bases). V was pared by 6 bases and J by 6 bases, with 15 bases between. The CDR3 spans 14 residues. CDR1 is SGHRS and CDR2 is YFSETQ in the germline V gene. The CDR3 loop is CASNGQVGPGELFF. The CDR3 DNA is TGCGCCAGCAATGGACAAGTGGGGCCCGGGGAGCTGTTTTTT. Full variable domain (outside the CDR3, taken from reference TRBV5-1 and TRBJ2-2): KAGVTQTPRYLIKTRGQQVTLSCSPISGHRSVSWYQQTPGQGLQFLFEYFSETQRNKGNFPGRFSGRQFSNSRSEMNVSTLELGDSALYLCASNGQVGPGELFFGEGSRLTVL.

The chain carries TRBV9 and TRBJ1-2; D unclear. CDR1 and CDR2 (germline): SGDLS, YYNGEE. The germline V and J ends were trimmed by 4 bases and 4 bases, with 5 bases remaining between them. The CDR3 is 11 residues long. CDR3 in amino acids: CASSTLYGYTF. For the CDR3, the DNA is TGTGCCAGCAGCACACTCTATGGCTACACCTTC.

The CDR3 sequence is CSVDHQETQYF. Here the CDR3 DNA reads TGCAGCGTTGACCATCAAGAGACCCAGTACTTC. The chain joins TRBV29-1 to TRBJ2-5; D gene ambiguous. This CDR3 is built from 11 residues. Germline V gene sequence: CDR1 SQVTM, CDR2 ANQGSEA. Trimming took off 3 bases at V and 2 bases at J, with 4 bases between the two ends. The full variable domain, its missing parts supplied by reference TRBV29-1 and TRBJ2-5, is SAVISQKPSRDICQRGTSLTIQCQVDSQVTMMFWYRQQPGQSLTLIATANQGSEATYESGFVIDKFPISRPNLTFSTLTVSNMSPEDSSIYLCSVDHQETQYFGPGTRLLVL.

A word on this clone: The same CDR3 is also encoded by other DNA sequences in this sample. This chain uses TRBV2 with TRBJ2-2; weak D call: TRBD2 (6 bases). The CDR3 runs 15 residues. Germline CDR1 SNHLY, CDR2 FYNNEI. V was cut by 0 bases and J by 2 bases, with 7 bases left in between. The CDR3 spells CASSEARGNTGELFF. The CDR3 nucleotides are TGTGCCAGCAGTGAAGCGCGGGGAAACACCGGGGAGCTGTTTTTT.

This clone was detected only once. The genes are TRBV30 and TRBJ2-1; D unclear. Germline values: CDR1 GTSNPN, CDR2 SVGIG (reference sequence). V was cut by 1 base and J by 7 bases, with 14 bases left in between. This CDR3 spans 14 amino acids. For the CDR3, the DNA is TGTGCCTGGAGTGCCCCGATCTTGCGGAATGAGCAGTTCTTC. It translates to CAWSAPILRNEQFF.

The chain combines TRBV29-1 with TRBJ2-3; tentative D call: TRBD1 (5 bases). CDR1 is SQVTM, CDR2 ANQGSEA, per germline. Trimming left V 0 bases short and J 1 base short, with 8 bases between. The CDR3 runs to 14 residues. CDR3 protein: CSVEEGRGTDTQYF. Written as DNA, the CDR3 is TGCAGCGTTGAAGAGGGCAGGGGCACAGATACGCAGTATTTT.